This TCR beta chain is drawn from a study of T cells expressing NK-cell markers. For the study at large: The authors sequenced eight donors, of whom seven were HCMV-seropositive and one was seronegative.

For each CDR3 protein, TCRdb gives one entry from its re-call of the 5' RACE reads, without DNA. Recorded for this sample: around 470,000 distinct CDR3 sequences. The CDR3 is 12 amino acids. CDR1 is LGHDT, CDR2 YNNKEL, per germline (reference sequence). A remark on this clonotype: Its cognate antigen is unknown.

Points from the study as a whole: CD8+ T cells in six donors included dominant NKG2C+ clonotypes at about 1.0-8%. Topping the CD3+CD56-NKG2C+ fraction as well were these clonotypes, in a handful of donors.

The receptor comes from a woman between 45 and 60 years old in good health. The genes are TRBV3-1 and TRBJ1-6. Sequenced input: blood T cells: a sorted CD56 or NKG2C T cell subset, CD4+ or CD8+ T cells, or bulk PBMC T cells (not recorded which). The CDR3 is CASSSGDSPLHF.